These 17 T cell receptor beta chains were all obtained from the same sample, sequenced in a study of CD8+ T cells in alopecia areata. The treatment: oral pan-JAK inhibitor, 5-10 mg twice daily. RNA was extracted and reverse transcribed into cDNA as the sequencing template. Using immunoSEQ multiplex PCR, the repertoire was profiled, and TCRdb retains in-frame clones only, with some absent. The table includes about 210,000 clones, 50% to 60% detected once. Sequencing was performed on CD4+ T cells sorted from blood, taken at week 4, from a patient treated with tofacitinib. The receptors stem from a human donor with alopecia areata.

The V and J genes are TRBV10-3 and TRBJ2-5; D gene ambiguous. CDR3 length equals 11 residues. CDR1 and CDR2 from the germline V gene are ENHRY and SYGVKD. Trimming shortened V by 3 bases and J by 5 bases, and 4 bases separated the two germline ends. In nucleotides, the CDR3 is TGTGCCATCAGTGACCGGGAGACCCAGTACTTC. Protein sequence: CAISDRETQYF.

This sequence joins TRBV20-1 and TRBJ2-1; D is undetermined. The CDR3 has 11 residues. Trimming left V 3 bases short and J 9 bases short, with 9 bases between. Germline CDR1 reads DFQATT; CDR2 reads SNEGSKA (reference sequence). The CDR3 DNA sequence: TGCAGTGCTAGGCGGCAGATTGAGCAGTTCTTC. Its protein product is CSARRQIEQFF.

The chain couples TRBV30 to TRBJ1-1; D gene unclear. Germline-derived CDR1 and CDR2 are GTSNPN and SVGIG (reference sequence). This CDR3 is built from 14 residues. V was trimmed by 7 bases and J by 1 base, leaving 16 bases between them. The CDR3 sequence is CAYQGRVANTEAFF. As DNA, the CDR3 is TGTGCCTACCAAGGGAGGGTCGCGAACACTGAAGCTTTCTTT. The variable domain in full, with the rest retrieved from reference TRBV30 and TRBJ1-1, is SQTIHQWPATLVQPVGSPLSLECTVEGTSNPNLYWYRQAAGRGLQLLFYSVGIGQISSEVPQNLSASRPQDRQFILSSKKLLLSDSGFYLCAYQGRVANTEAFFGQGTRLTVV.

The sample holds one count of this clone. The V and J genes are TRBV29-1 and TRBJ1-2; TRBD1 is a possible D gene (6 bases). The CDR3 has 12 amino acids. Germline loops: CDR1 SQVTM, CDR2 ANQGSEA. Trimming left V 5 bases short and J 2 bases short, with 9 bases between. CDR3 region: CSVRQENYGYTF. The CDR3 DNA is TGCAGCGTTAGACAGGAAAACTATGGCTACACCTTC.

The chain recombines TRBV5-6 with TRBJ1-2, with 8 bases fitting TRBD1. Germline trimming cut 4 bases from V and 2 bases from J; bases unmatched to any gene: 10. Per germline, CDR1 SGHDT and CDR2 YYEEEE. The CDR3 contains 16 residues. The CDR3 nucleotides are TGTGCCAGCAGCGGATACAAGGACAGGGTAAACTATGGCTACACCTTC. It translates to CASSGYKDRVNYGYTF.

This clone occurred once. The J gene is TRBJ2-5, the V gene TRBV5-1, with a possible D match to TRBD2 (5 bases). The CDR3 spans 14 residues. V shed 0 bases and J shed 0 bases, with 6 bases lying between them. Germline V gives CDR1 SGHRS, CDR2 YFSETQ. CDR3 amino acids: CASSLVRDQETQYF. The CDR3 DNA follows: TGCGCCAGCAGCTTGGTGCGGGACCAAGAGACCCAGTACTTC.

This clone has more than one count but fewer than ten. The chain combines TRBV19 with TRBJ1-1, with a weak D call TRBD1 (6 bases). The CDR3 has 13 amino acids. Germline CDR1 LNHDA, CDR2 SQIVND (reference sequence). The V end was cut by 9 bases, the J end by 0 bases, with 11 bases between. CDR3 nucleotide sequence: TGTGCCAGCGAGGGACACCTGAACACTGAAGCTTTCTTT. It yields the protein CASEGHLNTEAFF.

There are a few counts of this clone. The chain recombines TRBV4-1 with TRBJ2-7; D not resolved. Deletions cut 0 bases from V and 0 bases from J, with 9 bases between. The CDR3 totals 15 residues. Per the germline V gene, CDR1 is MGHRA and CDR2 is YSYEKL. The CDR3 reads CASSQDSVPSYEQYF. The CDR3 nucleotides read TGCGCCAGCAGCCAAGATTCGGTCCCCTCCTACGAGCAGTACTTC.

The chain carries TRBV29-1 and TRBJ2-2, with D hard to call. The CDR3 loop spans 13 amino acids. Trimming removed 6 bases at V and 6 bases at J, with 14 bases between. Germline CDR1 reads SQVTM; CDR2 reads ANQGSEA. In DNA form, the CDR3 reads TGCAGCGTCAAAAGCCTAGAGGCCGGGGAGCTGTTTTTT. Translated, it gives CSVKSLEAGELFF.

This clone was detected only a few times. CDR3 region: CASSQDGLRTDTQYF. CDR3 nucleotide sequence: TGTGCCAGCAGCCAAGATGGACTTCGCACAGATACGCAGTATTTT. The chain uses TRBV14 and TRBJ2-3; D perhaps matches TRBD2 (5 bases). V was shortened by 0 bases and J by 1 base, with 8 bases between the two germline ends. The V gene's germline CDR1 is SGHDN and CDR2 FVKESK. There are 15 residues in the CDR3. The whole variable domain, remainder taken from reference TRBV14 and TRBJ2-3, is EAGVTQFPSHSVIEKGQTVTLRCDPISGHDNLYWYRRVMGKEIKFLLHFVKESKQDESGMPNNRFLAERTGGTYSTLKVQPAELEDSGVYFCASSQDGLRTDTQYFGPGTRLTVL.

The chain uses TRBV5-4 and TRBJ2-7; tentative D call: TRBD2 (6 bases). Trimming stripped 3 bases from V and 3 bases from J, with 16 bases between. CDR3 length: 15 amino acids. Germline lookup yields CDR1 SGHNT and CDR2 YYREEE (reference sequence). The CDR3 coding sequence is TGTGCCAGCAGCTCTTCGGGACTGAGAAACTACGAGCAGTACTTC. Its protein is CASSSSGLRNYEQYF. Together with reference TRBV5-4 and TRBJ2-7, the CDR3 gives the full variable domain: ETGVTQSPTHLIKTRGQQVTLRCSSQSGHNTVSWYQQALGQGPQFIFQYYREEENGRGNFPPRFSGLQFPNYSSELNVNALELDDSALYLCASSSSGLRNYEQYFGPGTRLTVT.

The chain couples TRBV20-1 to TRBJ1-2, with TRBD1 as a possible D gene (5 bases). The CDR3 contains 10 residues. CDR1 is DFQATT and CDR2 is SNEGSKA in the germline V gene (reference sequence). With 6 bases removed from V and 8 bases from J, the gap between germline ends came to 10 bases. CDR3 sequence (DNA): TGCAGTGCGAAGGGGAGCGGCTACACCTTC. The encoded protein is CSAKGSGYTF.

This rearrangement joins TRBV30 to TRBJ1-4, with D maybe TRBD1 (5 bases). The CDR3 has 13 amino acids. V was shortened by 8 bases and J by 1 base, with 11 bases between the two germline ends. Per the germline V gene, CDR1 is GTSNPN and CDR2 is SVGIG (reference sequence). The CDR3 protein is CASQGLTNEKLFF. CDR3 bases: TGTGCCAGTCAGGGCCTAACTAATGAAAAACTGTTTTTT.

Only a few counts were recorded for this clone. The J gene is TRBJ1-2, the V gene TRBV2, with D unclear. Germline loops: CDR1 SNHLY, CDR2 FYNNEI. The V gene lost 3 bases and the J gene lost 2 bases, with 7 bases spanning the gap. CDR3 length: 13 amino acids. The CDR3 sequence: CASSDRSNYGYTF. For the CDR3, the DNA is TGTGCCAGCAGTGACAGGTCAAACTATGGCTACACCTTC. Drawing the rest from reference TRBV2 and TRBJ1-2, the complete variable domain is EPEVTQTPSHQVTQMGQEVILRCVPISNHLYFYWYRQILGQKVEFLVSFYNNEISEKSEIFDDQFSVERPDGSNFTLKIRSTKLEDSAMYFCASSDRSNYGYTFGSGTRLTVV.

This rearrangement joins TRBV7-9 to TRBJ1-5, with D unclear. CDR1 is SEHNR, CDR2 FQNEAQ, per germline (reference sequence). V shed 5 bases and J shed 3 bases, with 8 bases lying between them. The CDR3 is 13 residues long. CDR3 DNA sequence: TGTGCCAGCAGCCTGGAAGACAATCAGCCCCAGCATTTT. Encoded protein: CASSLEDNQPQHF.

The genes are TRBV6-1 and TRBJ2-3, with a tentative D call TRBD1 (6 bases). Germline V gene lookup returns CDR1 MNHNS and CDR2 SASEGT. This CDR3 has 13 amino acids. V lost 6 bases and J lost 5, with 12 bases in between. CDR3 sequence: CASRDWGQDTQYF. The CDR3 DNA sequence: TGTGCCAGCAGAGACTGGGGGCAAGATACGCAGTATTTT.

This clone has a single count. DNA for the CDR3: TGTGCCAGCAGTTTTAGCGGGGGGGCCAATGAGCAGTTCTTC. It yields the protein CASSFSGGANEQFF. The rearrangement links TRBV27 to TRBJ2-1, with 11 bases that match TRBD2. Trimming removed 3 bases from V and 6 bases from J; junction bases left unmatched: 1. CDR1 is MNHEY and CDR2 is SMNVEV in the germline V gene (reference sequence). The CDR3 has 14 residues.